These T cell receptor beta chains were read from a single sample in a study of control samples from healthy donors and cancer patients. Sequencing used immunoSEQ multiplex PCR; TCRdb keeps in-frame clones, though not all of them. The sample holds some 120,000 clones, approximately 90% seen once. Sequencing input: blood. These TCRs come from a woman in her sixties or seventies in good health. Both conserved end residues are part of each CDR3. Each record gives: J gene, D gene, V gene, CDR3 DNA, CDR3 protein. D genes are given only for firm matches.

j_gene: TRBJ1-5
d_gene: .
v_gene: TRBV15
CDR3nt: TGTGCCACCAGCAACACCTTTTGGGGCAATAGCAATCAGCCCCAGCATTTT
CDR3aa: CATSNTFWGNSNQPQHF

j_gene: TRBJ2-5
d_gene: .
v_gene: TRBV11-1
CDR3nt: TGTGCCACATCCCCTAGGGTCCAAGAGACCCAGTACTTC
CDR3aa: CATSPRVQETQYF

j_gene: TRBJ1-1
d_gene: .
v_gene: TRBV6-2/TRBV6-3
CDR3nt: TGTGCCAGCAGTTACTCAGGGGCTGGGGAAGCTTTCTTT
CDR3aa: CASSYSGAGEAFF

j_gene: TRBJ2-3
d_gene: TRBD2
v_gene: TRBV3-1/TRBV3-2
CDR3nt: TGTGCCAGCAGCCTTTGGACTAGCGGGGGATTTACAGATACGCAGTATTTT
CDR3aa: CASSLWTSGGFTDTQYF

j_gene: TRBJ2-7
d_gene: .
v_gene: TRBV4-3
CDR3nt: TGCGCCAGCAGCCAAGCGGCTGCCCCCTACGAGCAGTACTTC
CDR3aa: CASSQAAAPYEQYF

j_gene: TRBJ2-3
d_gene: TRBD2
v_gene: TRBV10-3
CDR3nt: TGTGCCATCAGGGGGACTAGCGGGGGTGATACGCAGTATTTT
CDR3aa: CAIRGTSGGDTQYF

j_gene: TRBJ1-1
d_gene: .
v_gene: TRBV4-2
CDR3nt: TGTGCCAGCAGCCCACAAGCGGGGGGAGAGGAGGGGAACACTGAAGCTTTCTTT
CDR3aa: CASSPQAGGEEGNTEAFF

j_gene: TRBJ2-5
d_gene: .
v_gene: TRBV7-3
CDR3nt: TGTGCCAGCAGCTTAAACAGCCAAGAGACCCAGTACTTC
CDR3aa: CASSLNSQETQYF

j_gene: TRBJ1-4
d_gene: TRBD1
v_gene: TRBV19
CDR3nt: TGTGCCAGTAGTAACACGGGACAGGGCGACCCGCGAGATTTT
CDR3aa: CASSNTGQGDPRDF

j_gene: TRBJ2-7
d_gene: .
v_gene: TRBV4-2
CDR3nt: TGTGCCAGCAGCCAGCCCGGGACGCTCTACGAGCAGTACTTC
CDR3aa: CASSQPGTLYEQYF

j_gene: TRBJ2-3
d_gene: TRBD2
v_gene: TRBV18
CDR3nt: TGTGCCAGCTCCCTTGGACCTAGCGGGGCCGGCACAGATACGCAGTATTTT
CDR3aa: CASSLGPSGAGTDTQYF